Shown below are 10 T cell receptor beta chains from a single sample sequenced in a study of blood T cell repertoires in COVID-19. Here immunoSEQ multiplex PCR was the method, and the copy in TCRdb shows in-frame clones only, minus some. The data hold approximately 290,000 clones, with approximately 90% observed a single time. The specimen sequenced was peripheral blood. The origin of the receptors is a young man with acute or convalescent COVID-19.

In nucleotides, the CDR3 is TGTGCCAGTAGCAGGGGGCAGGGGGAAACCGGGGAGCTGTTTTTT. Translating it yields CASSRGQGETGELFF. V is TRBV19 and J is TRBJ2-2; TRBD1 matches at 8 bases. Germline V gene data show CDR1 as LNHDA and CDR2 as SQIVND (reference sequence). The CDR3 is made up of 15 amino acids. Germline trimming cut 6 bases from V and 5 bases from J; bases unmatched to any gene: 8. Full variable domain (outside the CDR3, taken from reference TRBV19 and TRBJ2-2): DGGITQSPKYLFRKEGQNVTLSCEQNLNHDAMYWYRQDPGQGLRLIYYSQIVNDFQKGDIAEGYSVSREKKESFPLTVTSAQKNPTAFYLCASSRGQGETGELFFGEGSRLTVL.

The CDR3 here is CASSVQQAGGSPLHF. The DNA for the CDR3 is TGTGCCAGCAGCGTACAACAAGCCGGCGGTTCACCCCTCCACTTT. The chain is built from TRBV3-1 (or the pseudogene TRBV3-2) and TRBJ1-6; D is uncertain. V was trimmed by 5 bases and J by 9 bases, leaving 17 bases between them. CDR3 length: 15 amino acids. Germline CDR1 and CDR2: LGHDT and YNNKEL (reference sequence).

The chain couples TRBV29-1 to TRBJ1-3, with D possibly matching TRBD1 (5 bases). The CDR3 extends over 15 amino acids. The germline V and J ends were trimmed by 3 bases and 2 bases, with 14 bases remaining between them. CDR1 is SQVTM and CDR2 is ANQGSEA in the germline V gene. The CDR3: CSVEPTGGAGNTIYF. The CDR3 DNA reads TGCAGCGTTGAGCCCACTGGGGGGGCTGGAAACACCATATATTTT.

This rearrangement joins TRBV5-1 to TRBJ1-2; no definite D call. V lost 7 bases, J lost 0 bases, and 10 bases lay in between. CDR1 is SGHRS and CDR2 is YFSETQ in the germline V gene. The CDR3 has 13 amino acids. The CDR3 spells CASGPDSNYGYTF. The DNA for the CDR3 is TGCGCCAGCGGCCCGGACTCTAACTATGGCTACACCTTC.

The rearrangement uses TRBV18 and TRBJ2-3, with 8 bases aligning to TRBD2. Germline CDR1 reads KGHSH; CDR2 reads LQKENI. The CDR3 has 16 residues. The ends lost 0 bases at V and 2 bases at J; junction bases unmatched: 4. CDR3 sequence (DNA): TGTGCCAGCTCACCACCCAGCGGGGGACCCACAGATACGCAGTATTTT. Its translation is CASSPPSGGPTDTQYF.

The CDR3 loop is CASKRQGARDGYTF. CDR3 coding DNA: TGTGCCAGCAAACGACAGGGGGCGCGAGATGGCTACACCTTC. The V call is TRBV5-6, the J call TRBJ1-2, with 10 nucleotides matching TRBD1. The junction had 8 bases not matched to a gene; V was cut back by 6 bases and J by 6 bases. Germline V lookup: CDR1 SGHDT, CDR2 YYEEEE. This CDR3 contains 14 residues.

The genes are TRBV19 and TRBJ2-6; no clear D. V was shortened by 3 bases and J by 0 bases, with 15 bases between the two germline ends. The germline V gene has CDR1 LNHDA and CDR2 SQIVND (reference sequence). CDR3 length: 18 amino acids. CDR3 bases: TGTGCCAGTAGTATCTACGGTCGGTTTAGCTCTGGGGCCAACGTCCTGACTTTC. Its protein is CASSIYGRFSSGANVLTF.

The chain recombines TRBV25-1 with TRBJ2-7, with TRBD1 matching over 8 bases. The CDR3 runs 12 residues. Trimming at V came to 11 bases and at J to 4 bases, leaving 7 bases not matched to a gene. Germline CDR1 and CDR2: MGHDK and SYGVNS. The CDR3 nucleotides are TGTGCCGCAAAAGGACAGGGTTACGAGCAGTACTTC. Amino acids: CAAKGQGYEQYF.

The chain joins TRBV5-5 to TRBJ2-1; 11 nucleotides agree with TRBD1. The CDR3 contains 18 residues. Per germline, CDR1 SGHKS and CDR2 YYEKEE (reference sequence). With 4 bases clipped from V and 7 bases from J, the junction kept 16 bases outside the gene matches. The CDR3 DNA is TGTGCCAGCAGCGCCAAATGGACAGGGGGCGCGGGAAGAAATGAGCAGTTCTTC. Amino acids: CASSAKWTGGAGRNEQFF.

The V gene is TRBV28, the J gene TRBJ2-7; 7 nucleotides align to TRBD1. This CDR3 spans 14 amino acids. V lost 5 bases, J lost 3 bases, and 7 bases stayed unmatched. Germline CDR1 MDHEN, CDR2 SYDVKM. The CDR3 DNA is TGTGCCAGCAGTGCCCCGGGACAGATCTACGAGCAGTACTTC. It yields the protein CASSAPGQIYEQYF.